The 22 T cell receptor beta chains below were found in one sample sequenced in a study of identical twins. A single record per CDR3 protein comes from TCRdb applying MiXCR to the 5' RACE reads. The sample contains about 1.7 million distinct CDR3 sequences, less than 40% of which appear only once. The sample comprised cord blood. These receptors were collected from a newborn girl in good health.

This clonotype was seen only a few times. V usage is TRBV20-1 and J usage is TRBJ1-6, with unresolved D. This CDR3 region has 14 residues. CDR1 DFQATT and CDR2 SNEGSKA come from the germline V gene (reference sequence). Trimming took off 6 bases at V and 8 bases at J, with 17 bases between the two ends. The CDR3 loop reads CSAESSESHSPLHF. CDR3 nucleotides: TGCAGTGCAGAGAGTTCGGAATCCCATTCACCCCTCCACTTT.

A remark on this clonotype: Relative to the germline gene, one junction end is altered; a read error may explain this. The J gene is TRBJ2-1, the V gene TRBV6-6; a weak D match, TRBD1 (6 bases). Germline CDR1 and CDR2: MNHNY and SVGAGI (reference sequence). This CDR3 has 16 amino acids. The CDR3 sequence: CANSYPQGSSYNEQFF. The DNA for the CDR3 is TGTGCCAACAGTTACCCACAGGGTAGCTCCTACAATGAGCAGTTCTTC.

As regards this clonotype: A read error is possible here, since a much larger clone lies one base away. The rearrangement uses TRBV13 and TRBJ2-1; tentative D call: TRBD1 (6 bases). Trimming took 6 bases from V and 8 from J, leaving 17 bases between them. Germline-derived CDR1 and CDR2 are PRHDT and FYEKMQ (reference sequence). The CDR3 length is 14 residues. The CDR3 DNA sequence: TGTGCCAGCAGGCAAGGGGGAAGGAACGATGAGCAGTTCTTC. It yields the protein CASRQGGRNDEQFF. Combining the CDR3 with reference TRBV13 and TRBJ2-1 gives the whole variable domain AAGVIQSPRHLIKEKRETATLKCYPIPRHDTVYWYQQGPGQDPQFLISFYEKMQSDKGSIPDRFSAQQFSDYHSELNMSSLELGDSALYFCASRQGGRNDEQFFGPGTRLTVL.

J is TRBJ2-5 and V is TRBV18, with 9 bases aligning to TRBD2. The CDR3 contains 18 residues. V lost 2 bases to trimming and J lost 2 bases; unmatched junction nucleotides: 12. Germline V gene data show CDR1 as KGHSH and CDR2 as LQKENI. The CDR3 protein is CASSPKVLLAGFQETQYF. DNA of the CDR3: TGTGCCAGCTCACCAAAAGTCTTGCTAGCGGGATTTCAAGAGACCCAGTACTTC.

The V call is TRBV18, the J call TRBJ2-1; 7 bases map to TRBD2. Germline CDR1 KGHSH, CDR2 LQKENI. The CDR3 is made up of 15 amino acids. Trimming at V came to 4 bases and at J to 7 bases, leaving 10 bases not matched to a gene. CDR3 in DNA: TGTGCCAGCTCACGACGGACTAGTTCGGAGAATGAGCAGTTCTTC. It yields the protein CASSRRTSSENEQFF.

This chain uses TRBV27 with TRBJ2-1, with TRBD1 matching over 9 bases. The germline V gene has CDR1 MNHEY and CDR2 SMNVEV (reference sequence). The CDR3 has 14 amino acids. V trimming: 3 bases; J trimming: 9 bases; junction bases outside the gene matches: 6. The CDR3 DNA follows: TGTGCCAGCAGTTTTGGACAGGGGAGTAGTGAGCAGTTCTTC. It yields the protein CASSFGQGSSEQFF.

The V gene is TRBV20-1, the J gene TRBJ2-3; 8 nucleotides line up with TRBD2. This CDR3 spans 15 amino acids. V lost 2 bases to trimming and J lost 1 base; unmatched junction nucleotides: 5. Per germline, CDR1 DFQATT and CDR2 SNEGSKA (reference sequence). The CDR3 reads CSARPPAGGTDTQYF. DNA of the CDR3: TGCAGTGCTAGACCCCCAGCGGGGGGCACAGATACGCAGTATTTT.

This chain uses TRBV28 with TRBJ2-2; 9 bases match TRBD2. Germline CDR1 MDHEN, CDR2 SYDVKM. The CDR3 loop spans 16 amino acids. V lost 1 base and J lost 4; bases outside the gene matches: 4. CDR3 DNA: TGTGCCAGCAGTTTATCGGGACTAGCCTTCACCGGGGAGCTGTTTTTT. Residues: CASSLSGLAFTGELFF.

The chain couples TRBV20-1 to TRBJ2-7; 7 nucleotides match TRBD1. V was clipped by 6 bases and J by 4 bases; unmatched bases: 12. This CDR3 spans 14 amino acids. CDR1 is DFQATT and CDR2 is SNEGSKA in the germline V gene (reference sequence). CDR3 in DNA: TGCAGTGCCGTACATCGACAGGGAAGATACGAGCAGTACTTC. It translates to CSAVHRQGRYEQYF.

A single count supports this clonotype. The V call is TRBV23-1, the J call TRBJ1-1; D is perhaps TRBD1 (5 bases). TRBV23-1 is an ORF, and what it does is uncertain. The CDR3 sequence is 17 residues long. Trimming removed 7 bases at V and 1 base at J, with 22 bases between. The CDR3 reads CASNTLGGQSGNTEAFF. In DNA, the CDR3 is TGCGCCAGCAACACCCTTGGGGGTCAAAGCGGGAACACTGAAGCTTTCTTT.

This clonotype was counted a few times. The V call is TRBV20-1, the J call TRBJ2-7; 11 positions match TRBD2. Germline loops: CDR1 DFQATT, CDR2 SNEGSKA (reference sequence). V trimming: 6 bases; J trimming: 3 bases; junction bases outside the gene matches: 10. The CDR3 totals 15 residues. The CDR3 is CSARGRLAGLYEQYF. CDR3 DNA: TGCAGTGCCCGGGGCAGACTAGCGGGGCTCTACGAGCAGTACTTC.

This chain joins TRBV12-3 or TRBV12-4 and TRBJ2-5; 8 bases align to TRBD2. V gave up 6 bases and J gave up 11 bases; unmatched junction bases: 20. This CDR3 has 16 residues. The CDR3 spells CASSPTGTRLYNEQYF. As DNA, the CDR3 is TGTGCCAGCAGCCCCACCGGGACTAGGCTATACAATGAGCAGTACTTC.

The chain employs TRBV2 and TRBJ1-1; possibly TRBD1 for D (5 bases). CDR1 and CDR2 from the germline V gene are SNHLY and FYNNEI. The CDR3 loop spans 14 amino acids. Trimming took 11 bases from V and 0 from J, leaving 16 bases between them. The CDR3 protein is CACSRGTVNTEAFF. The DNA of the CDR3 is TGTGCCTGCTCACGAGGGACGGTGAACACTGAAGCTTTCTTT.

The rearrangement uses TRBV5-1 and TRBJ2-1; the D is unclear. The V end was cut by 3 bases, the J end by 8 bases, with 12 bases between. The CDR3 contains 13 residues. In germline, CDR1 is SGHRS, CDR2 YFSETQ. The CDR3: CASSSGPGYEQFF. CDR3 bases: TGCGCCAGCAGCTCAGGACCCGGGTATGAGCAGTTCTTC.

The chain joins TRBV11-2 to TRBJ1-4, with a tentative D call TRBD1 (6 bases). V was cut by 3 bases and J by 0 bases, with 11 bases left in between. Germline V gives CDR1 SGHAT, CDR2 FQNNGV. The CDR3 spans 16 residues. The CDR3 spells CASSFTTGSTNEKLFF. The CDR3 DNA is TGTGCCAGCAGCTTCACTACAGGGTCAACTAATGAAAAACTGTTTTTT. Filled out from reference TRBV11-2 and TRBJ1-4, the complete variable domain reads EAGVAQSPRYKIIEKRQSVAFWCNPISGHATLYWYQQILGQGPKLLIQFQNNGVVDDSQLPKDRFSAERLKGVDSTLKIQPAKLEDSAVYLCASSFTTGSTNEKLFFGSGTQLSVL.

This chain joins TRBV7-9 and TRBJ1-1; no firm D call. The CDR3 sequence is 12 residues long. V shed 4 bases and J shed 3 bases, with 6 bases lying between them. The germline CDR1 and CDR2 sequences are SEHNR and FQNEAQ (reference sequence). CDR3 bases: TGTGCCAGCAGCTCGGCCGACACTGAAGCTTTCTTT. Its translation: CASSSADTEAFF.

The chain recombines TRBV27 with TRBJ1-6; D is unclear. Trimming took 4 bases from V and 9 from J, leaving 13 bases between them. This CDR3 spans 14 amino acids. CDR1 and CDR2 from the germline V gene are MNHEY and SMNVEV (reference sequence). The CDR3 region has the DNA TGTGCCAGCAGTTCGGGCCCCGAGCGTTCACCCCTCCACTTT. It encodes CASSSGPERSPLHF.

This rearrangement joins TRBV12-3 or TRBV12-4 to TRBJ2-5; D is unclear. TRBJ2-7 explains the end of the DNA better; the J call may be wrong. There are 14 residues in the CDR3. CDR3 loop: CASSLGLPVHEQYF. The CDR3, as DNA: TGTGCCAGCAGTTTGGGCCTACCTGTCCACGAGCAGTACTTC.

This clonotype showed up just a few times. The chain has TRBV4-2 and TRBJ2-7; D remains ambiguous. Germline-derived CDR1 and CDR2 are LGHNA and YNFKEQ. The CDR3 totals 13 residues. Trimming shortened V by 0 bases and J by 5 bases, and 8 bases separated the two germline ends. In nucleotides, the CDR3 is TGTGCCAGCAGCCAAGATTCGCGCCACGAGCAGTACTTC. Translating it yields CASSQDSRHEQYF.

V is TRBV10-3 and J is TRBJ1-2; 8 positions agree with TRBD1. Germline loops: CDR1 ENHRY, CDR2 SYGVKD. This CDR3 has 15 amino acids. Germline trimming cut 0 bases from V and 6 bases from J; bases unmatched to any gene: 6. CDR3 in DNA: TGTGCCATCAGTGAGTCGCGGACAGGGAACCATGGCTACACCTTC. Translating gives CAISESRTGNHGYTF.

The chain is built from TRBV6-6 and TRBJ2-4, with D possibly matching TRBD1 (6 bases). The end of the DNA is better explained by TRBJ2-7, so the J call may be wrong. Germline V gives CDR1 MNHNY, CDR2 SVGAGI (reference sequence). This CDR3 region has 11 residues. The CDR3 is CASGQRDEQYF. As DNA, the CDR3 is TGTGCCAGCGGACAGAGGGACGAGCAGTACTTC.

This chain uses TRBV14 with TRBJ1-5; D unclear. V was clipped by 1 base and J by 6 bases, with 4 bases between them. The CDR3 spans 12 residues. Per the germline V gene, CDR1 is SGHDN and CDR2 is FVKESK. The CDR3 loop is CASSQGLQPQHF. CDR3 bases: TGTGCCAGCAGCCAAGGACTTCAGCCCCAGCATTTT.